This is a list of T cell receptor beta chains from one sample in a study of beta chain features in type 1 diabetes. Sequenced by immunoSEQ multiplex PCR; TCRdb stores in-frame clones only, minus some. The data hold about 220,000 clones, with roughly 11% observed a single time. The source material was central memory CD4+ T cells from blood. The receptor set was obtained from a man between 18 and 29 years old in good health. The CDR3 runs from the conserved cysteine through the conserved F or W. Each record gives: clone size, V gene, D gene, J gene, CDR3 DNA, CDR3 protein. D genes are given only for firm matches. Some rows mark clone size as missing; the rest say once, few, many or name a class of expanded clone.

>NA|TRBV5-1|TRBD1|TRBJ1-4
TGCGCCAGCAGCCCGGGACAGCTTAATGAAAAACTGTTTTTT
CASSPGQLNEKLFF
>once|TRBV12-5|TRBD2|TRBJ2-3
TGTGCTAGTGGTTTGAAGAGCGGGGTGCACACAGATACGCAGTATTTT
CASGLKSGVHTDTQYF
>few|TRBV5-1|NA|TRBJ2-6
TGCGCCAGCAGCAACGGCGACTCTGGGGCCAACGTCCTGACTTTC
CASSNGDSGANVLTF
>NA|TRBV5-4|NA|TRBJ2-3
TGTGCCAGCAGCCATACAGATACGCAGTATTTT
CASSHTDTQYF
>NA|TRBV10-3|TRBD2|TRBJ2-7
TGTGCCATCAGTGAGTTCGCGGGAGGGTCGAGGGAGCAGTACTTC
CAISEFAGGSREQYF
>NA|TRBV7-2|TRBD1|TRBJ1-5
TGTGCCAGCAGCTACAGGGGAGAACAGCCCCAGCATTTT
CASSYRGEQPQHF
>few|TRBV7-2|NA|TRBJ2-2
TGTGCCAGCAGCCCAACGAACGGGGAGCTGTTTTTT
CASSPTNGELFF
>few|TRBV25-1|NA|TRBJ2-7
TGTGCCAGCAGTGAACAGACCGGATCCTACGAGCAGTACTTC
CASSEQTGSYEQYF
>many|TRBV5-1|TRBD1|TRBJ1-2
TGCGCCAGCAGCTTGGGACAGGGATGGAACTATGGCTACACCTTC
CASSLGQGWNYGYTF
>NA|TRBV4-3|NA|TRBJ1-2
TGCGCCAGCAGCCAAGTCTCTCAGGGTTACGGCTACACCTTC
CASSQVSQGYGYTF
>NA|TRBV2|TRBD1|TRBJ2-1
TGTGCCAGCAGAGGGACAGGGGGGTCCGATGAGCAGTTCTTC
CASRGTGGSDEQFF
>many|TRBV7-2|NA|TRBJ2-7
TGTGCCAGCAGCTTAGCTAGCTCCTACGAGCAGTACTTC
CASSLASSYEQYF
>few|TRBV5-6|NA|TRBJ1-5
TGTGCCAGCAGCTTGGTATCCGGGACCAGCAATCAGCCCCAGCATTTT
CASSLVSGTSNQPQHF
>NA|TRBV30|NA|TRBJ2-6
TGTGCCTGGAGTGTACAGAGGGGCAGCGTAACTGGGGCCAACGTCCTGACTTTC
CAWSVQRGSVTGANVLTF
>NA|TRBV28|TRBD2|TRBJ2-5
TGTGCCAGCAGTTCCAACCGACTAGCGTCGGGTGGGGAGACCCAGTACTTC
CASSSNRLASGGETQYF
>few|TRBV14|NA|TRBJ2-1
TGTGCCAGCAGCCGCCTACAGGGTTACAATGAGCAGTTCTTC
CASSRLQGYNEQFF
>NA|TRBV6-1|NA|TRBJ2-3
TGTGCCAGCAGTGAAGGACGCGGGCGCTACACAGATACGCAGTATTTT
CASSEGRGRYTDTQYF
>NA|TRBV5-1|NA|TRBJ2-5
TGCGCCAGCAGTGGGTCCGAGACCCAGTACTTC
CASSGSETQYF
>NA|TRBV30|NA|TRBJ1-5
TGTGCCTGGTTACAGGGTCGACAGCCCCAGCATTTT
CAWLQGRQPQHF
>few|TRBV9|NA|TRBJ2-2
TGTGCCAGCAGCGTAGGGACAGCTAACACCGGGGAGCTGTTTTTT
CASSVGTANTGELFF
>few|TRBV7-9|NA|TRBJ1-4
TGTGCCAGCAGCTTAGAACAGGGAGGAAAACTGTTTTTT
CASSLEQGGKLFF
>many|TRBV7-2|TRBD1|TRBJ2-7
TGTGCCAGCAGCTTAGCGGGAGACAGGGTCTACGAGCAGTACTTC
CASSLAGDRVYEQYF
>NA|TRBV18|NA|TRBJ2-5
TGTGCCAGCTCCACCCCAGGGACCCGGCAAGAGACCCAGTACTTC
CASSTPGTRQETQYF
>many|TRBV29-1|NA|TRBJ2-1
TGCAGCGTTGAGCCAGGGGTTCGCTACAATGAGCAGTTCTTC
CSVEPGVRYNEQFF
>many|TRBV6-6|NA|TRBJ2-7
TGTGCCAGCAGCCCAAGGGGCCTGCTCGAGCAGTACTTC
CASSPRGLLEQYF
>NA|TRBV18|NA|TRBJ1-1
TGTGCCAGCTCACCACGGGGGGACACTGAAGCTTTCTTT
CASSPRGDTEAFF
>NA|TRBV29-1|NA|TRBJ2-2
TGCAGCGTTGACGAGCGAGACGGGGAGCTGTTTTTT
CSVDERDGELFF
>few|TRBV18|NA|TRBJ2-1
TGTGCCAGCTCACCACCGCGGGGGCGAGACGAGCAGTTCTTC
CASSPPRGRDEQFF
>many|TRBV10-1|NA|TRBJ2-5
TGCGCCAGCAGTGAGTTTGGACACAAAACCGCAGAGACCCAGTACTTC
CASSEFGHKTAETQYF
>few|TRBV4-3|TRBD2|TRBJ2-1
TGCGCCAGCAGCCAACTAGCGGGAGCCTACAATGAGCAGTTCTTC
CASSQLAGAYNEQFF
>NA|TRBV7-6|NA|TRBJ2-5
TGTGCCAGCACCGGACAGCAAGAGACCCAGTACTTC
CASTGQQETQYF
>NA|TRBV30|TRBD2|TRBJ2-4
TGTGCCTGGGGACTAGCCCAGCGCAACATTCAGTACTTC
CAWGLAQRNIQYF
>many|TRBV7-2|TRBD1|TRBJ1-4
TGTGCCAGCAGCCCCCGGACAGGGGAAAAACTGTTTTTT
CASSPRTGEKLFF
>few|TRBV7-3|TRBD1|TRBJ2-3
TGTGCCAGCAGCGGGAGGACAGGGGGCGGCACAGATACGCAGTATTTT
CASSGRTGGGTDTQYF
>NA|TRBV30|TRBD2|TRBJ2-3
TGTGCCTGGACGGCGGGAGGTAGCCTACTATATACGCAGTATTTT
CAWTAGGSLLYTQYF
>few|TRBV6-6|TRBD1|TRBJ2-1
TGTGCCAGCAGGCAGGGACAGTACAATGAGCAGTTCTTC
CASRQGQYNEQFF
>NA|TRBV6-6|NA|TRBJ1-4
TGTGCCAGCAGTCATGACCGGGACACAGAGAAACTGTTTTTT
CASSHDRDTEKLFF
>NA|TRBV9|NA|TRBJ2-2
TGTGCCAGCAGCGTAGATCCGGGGACCGGGGAGCTGTTTTTT
CASSVDPGTGELFF
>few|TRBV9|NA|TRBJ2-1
TGTGCCAGCAGCGTAGCTGGGAGCAATGAGCAGTTCTTC
CASSVAGSNEQFF
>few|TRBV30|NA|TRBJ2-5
TGTGCCTGGAGTGTACGGGTACAAGAGACCCAGTACTTC
CAWSVRVQETQYF
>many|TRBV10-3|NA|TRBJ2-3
TGTGCCATCAGTGCGTTTCTAGCGAACACAGATACGCAGTATTTT
CAISAFLANTDTQYF
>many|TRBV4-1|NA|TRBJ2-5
TGCGCCAGCAGCCAACAGGGTTCGGAGACCCAGTACTTC
CASSQQGSETQYF
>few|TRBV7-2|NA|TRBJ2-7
TGTGCCAGCAGCCCTACGGGGAGCGGTCCCTACGAGCAGTACTTC
CASSPTGSGPYEQYF
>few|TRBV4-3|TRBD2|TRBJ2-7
TGCGCCAGCAGCCAAGAGGTAGCGGGAGATGGGTACGAGCAGTACTTC
CASSQEVAGDGYEQYF
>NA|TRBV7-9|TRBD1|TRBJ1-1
TGTGCCAGCAGCCCAGGCGACAGGGGGACTGAAGCTTTCTTT
CASSPGDRGTEAFF
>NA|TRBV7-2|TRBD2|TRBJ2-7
TGTGCCAGCAGCGCCCGGGGACTAGATACCTACGAGCAGTACTTC
CASSARGLDTYEQYF
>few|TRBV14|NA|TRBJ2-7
TGTGCCAGCAGCCAAGACGTCCGGAGGGAGCAGTACTTC
CASSQDVRREQYF
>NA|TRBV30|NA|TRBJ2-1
TGTGCCTGGAGTGGCTTAACGCCCTTAAATGAGCAGTTCTTC
CAWSGLTPLNEQFF
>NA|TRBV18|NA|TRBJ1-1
TGTGCCAGCTCACCCGGAGTGGACCCGAACACTGAAGCTTTCTTT
CASSPGVDPNTEAFF
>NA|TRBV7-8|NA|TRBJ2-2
TGTGCCAGCAGCTACCGACGGACAGCGAACACCGGGGAGCTGTTTTTT
CASSYRRTANTGELFF
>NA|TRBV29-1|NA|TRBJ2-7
TGCAGCGTTGGCAGGGTGTTGGAGGAGCAGTACTTC
CSVGRVLEEQYF
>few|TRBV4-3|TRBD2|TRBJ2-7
TGCGCCAGCAGCCAAGGAGCAGCTGGGACTAGCGGGTTCTACGAGCAGTACTTC
CASSQGAAGTSGFYEQYF
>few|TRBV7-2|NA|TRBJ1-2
TGTGCCAGCAGCCGATCCTATGGCTACACCTTC
CASSRSYGYTF
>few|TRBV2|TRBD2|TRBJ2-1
TGTGCCAGCAGTGACATAGAGGGACTAGCGGACAGCCCCTACAATGAGCAGTTCTTC
CASSDIEGLADSPYNEQFF
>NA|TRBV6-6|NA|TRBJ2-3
TGTGCCAGCAGGGCACTAAGCACAGATACGCAGTATTTT
CASRALSTDTQYF
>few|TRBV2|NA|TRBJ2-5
TGTGCCAGCAGTGAAGCCAGCCAAGAGACCCAGTACTTC
CASSEASQETQYF
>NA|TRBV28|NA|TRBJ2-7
TGTGCCAGCAGTTCCCGACAGCGGGCACGATTCTTC
CASSSRQRARFF